This T cell receptor (beta chain) originates from a study of blood T cell repertoires in COVID-19. Looking at the study overall: From the United States, Italy and Spain came samples of acute and convalescent COVID-19.

Per the study methods: Amplification from reference gene primers served as the basis for estimated nucleated cell counts. The method was immunoSEQ multiplex PCR; TCRdb's version includes in-frame clones alone and lacks a portion of them. V, J and clone size are taken as reported in that table, and D and trimming were inferred from the DNA itself. Seen here are 300,000 to 400,000 clones, more than 75% observed once, and the top ten hold 0.9% to 1.5%. The sequence derives from a woman aged 18-29 years who had recovered from COVID-19. The sequenced sample was PBMCs or T cells enriched from blood (not recorded which).

The CDR3 sequence: CASSRQVNYGYTF. DNA for the CDR3: TGTGCCAGCAGTAGGCAGGTTAACTATGGCTACACCTTC. The gene calls are TRBV28 and TRBJ1-2; D remains ambiguous. Trimming removed 5 bases at V and 1 base at J, with 8 bases between. This CDR3 comprises 13 residues. The germline V gene encodes CDR1 MDHEN and CDR2 SYDVKM.